This is a list of T cell receptor beta chains from one sample in a study of early T cells in non-severe SARS-CoV-2 infection. TCRdb processed the 5' RACE reads anew with MiXCR; each CDR3 protein has one entry. The sample has about 77,000 distinct CDR3 sequences, around 9.9% seen once. Sequences were obtained from whole blood. The receptor source for this set is an adult who was a healthcare worker with PCR-confirmed SARS-CoV-2 infection or an uninfected control (not recorded which). The CDR3 runs from the conserved cysteine through the conserved F or W. A D gene is named only where the DNA matches it firmly. A row's size may be missing; if present it is once, few, many or a size class.

clone size: .; V gene: TRBV2; D gene: TRBD2; J gene: TRBJ2-3; CDR3 DNA: TGTGCCAGCAGTGACAGCGGGAGCCTCACAGATACGCAGTATTTT; CDR3 protein: CASSDSGSLTDTQYF
clone size: many; V gene: TRBV7-6; D gene: TRBD2; J gene: TRBJ2-3; CDR3 DNA: TGTGCCAGCAGTCCGACTAGCGGGGGAGATACGCAGTATTTT; CDR3 protein: CASSPTSGGDTQYF
clone size: few; V gene: TRBV7-2; D gene: .; J gene: TRBJ2-5; CDR3 DNA: TGTGCCAGCAGCCTGGGGGCGTACCAAGAGACCCAGTACTTC; CDR3 protein: CASSLGAYQETQYF
clone size: .; V gene: TRBV25-1; D gene: .; J gene: TRBJ1-6; CDR3 DNA: TGTGCCGGCAGTGACGGGGGCCCAAGCTCCTATAATTCACCCCTCCACTTT; CDR3 protein: CAGSDGGPSSYNSPLHF
clone size: many; V gene: TRBV3-1; D gene: TRBD2; J gene: TRBJ2-1; CDR3 DNA: TGTGCCAGCAGCCGCCCGAGGAGCGGGGGCTACAATGAGCAGTTCTTC; CDR3 protein: CASSRPRSGGYNEQFF
clone size: few; V gene: TRBV30; D gene: TRBD1; J gene: TRBJ1-2; CDR3 DNA: TGTGCCTGGAGTCCGACCAGGGGGTATGGCTATGGCTACACCTTC; CDR3 protein: CAWSPTRGYGYGYTF
clone size: many; V gene: TRBV12-3/TRBV12-4; D gene: .; J gene: TRBJ2-2; CDR3 DNA: TGTGCCAGCAGTTTGACAGGTTCTAGGGAGCTGTTTTTT; CDR3 protein: CASSLTGSRELFF
clone size: .; V gene: TRBV9; D gene: .; J gene: TRBJ1-1; CDR3 DNA: TGTGCCAGCAGCGTAAATTGGGGGCCCAGCCCTGAAGCTTTCTTT; CDR3 protein: CASSVNWGPSPEAFF
clone size: many; V gene: TRBV28; D gene: .; J gene: TRBJ2-1; CDR3 DNA: TGTGCCGGCAGTTTACGAACAGGGAGCTCCTACAATGAGCAGTTCTTC; CDR3 protein: CAGSLRTGSSYNEQFF
clone size: .; V gene: TRBV20-1; D gene: TRBD2; J gene: TRBJ2-3; CDR3 DNA: TGCAGTGCTACGCCCCAGGGCGGGAGGTCTACAGATACGCAGTATTTT; CDR3 protein: CSATPQGGRSTDTQYF
clone size: many; V gene: TRBV4-1; D gene: TRBD1; J gene: TRBJ1-2; CDR3 DNA: TGCGCCAGCAGCCAAGATCTTAGGACAGGGGGTATTGGCTACACCTTC; CDR3 protein: CASSQDLRTGGIGYTF
clone size: few; V gene: TRBV7-7; D gene: .; J gene: TRBJ2-3; CDR3 DNA: TGTGCCAGCAGCTTAGCTGGGCGACTGCGGGCCAGCACAGATACGCAGTATTTT; CDR3 protein: CASSLAGRLRASTDTQYF
clone size: many; V gene: TRBV12-3/TRBV12-4; D gene: TRBD1; J gene: TRBJ1-5; CDR3 DNA: TGTGCCAGCAGCCAGGGACAGGGGGTTAATCAGCCCCAGCATTTT; CDR3 protein: CASSQGQGVNQPQHF
clone size: once; V gene: TRBV12-3/TRBV12-4; D gene: .; J gene: TRBJ2-6; CDR3 DNA: TGTGCCAGCAGTTCCAGGGGCCCTAGGGGATCTGGGGCCAACGTCCTGACTTTC; CDR3 protein: CASSSRGPRGSGANVLTF
clone size: .; V gene: TRBV9; D gene: .; J gene: TRBJ2-1; CDR3 DNA: TGTGCCAGCAGCCCGGCCCGGGGTGGTTTGGATGAGCAGTTCTTC; CDR3 protein: CASSPARGGLDEQFF
clone size: many; V gene: TRBV6-2/TRBV6-3; D gene: .; J gene: TRBJ2-5; CDR3 DNA: TGTGCCAGCAGTTACGTCCAAGAGACCCAGTACTTC; CDR3 protein: CASSYVQETQYF
clone size: .; V gene: TRBV29-1; D gene: .; J gene: TRBJ2-7; CDR3 DNA: TGCAGCCCCGCCCGGGACCCACGCGTCCACGAGCAGTACTTC; CDR3 protein: CSPARDPRVHEQYF
clone size: few; V gene: TRBV7-2; D gene: .; J gene: TRBJ2-7; CDR3 DNA: TGTGCCAGCAGCTTAGGTGGGGCGGCGACCGAGCAGTACTTC; CDR3 protein: CASSLGGAATEQYF
clone size: .; V gene: TRBV12-3/TRBV12-4; D gene: .; J gene: TRBJ1-6; CDR3 DNA: TGTGCCAGCAGCCTAACAAATAATTCACCCCTCCACTTT; CDR3 protein: CASSLTNNSPLHF
clone size: few; V gene: TRBV20-1; D gene: .; J gene: TRBJ1-1; CDR3 DNA: TGCAGTGTAAGACACTCGAACACTGAAGCTTTCTTT; CDR3 protein: CSVRHSNTEAFF
clone size: many; V gene: TRBV7-9; D gene: .; J gene: TRBJ2-6; CDR3 DNA: TGTGCCAGCAGCTCTTCCGGGGCCAACGTCCTGACTTTC; CDR3 protein: CASSSSGANVLTF
clone size: few; V gene: TRBV10-3; D gene: .; J gene: TRBJ2-5; CDR3 DNA: TGTGCCATCACTCCCGGGATCCAAGAGACCCAGTACTTC; CDR3 protein: CAITPGIQETQYF
clone size: .; V gene: TRBV14; D gene: .; J gene: TRBJ2-1; CDR3 DNA: TGTGCCAGCAGCCAAGGAACTGTCGCAGGAGAGCAGTTCTTC; CDR3 protein: CASSQGTVAGEQFF
clone size: many; V gene: TRBV18; D gene: TRBD1; J gene: TRBJ1-1; CDR3 DNA: TGTGCCAGCTCCCGGGGACAGATGAACACTGAAGCTTTCTTT; CDR3 protein: CASSRGQMNTEAFF
clone size: many; V gene: TRBV5-1; D gene: TRBD1; J gene: TRBJ1-6; CDR3 DNA: TGCGCCAGCAGGTCCGGGACAGGGGAGTTTAATTCACCCCTCCACTTT; CDR3 protein: CASRSGTGEFNSPLHF
clone size: .; V gene: TRBV25-1; D gene: .; J gene: TRBJ1-5; CDR3 DNA: TGTGCCAGCAGGGCAGGGGCGGCCAATCAGCCCCAGCATTTT; CDR3 protein: CASRAGAANQPQHF
clone size: many; V gene: TRBV20-1; D gene: TRBD1; J gene: TRBJ2-2; CDR3 DNA: TGCAGTGCTAGATGGACAGGGCAATACACCGGGGAGCTGTTTTTT; CDR3 protein: CSARWTGQYTGELFF
clone size: few; V gene: TRBV19; D gene: .; J gene: TRBJ2-6; CDR3 DNA: TGTGCCAGTAGTATAGATCCCTTTACTGGGGCCAACGTCCTGACTTTC; CDR3 protein: CASSIDPFTGANVLTF
clone size: .; V gene: TRBV28; D gene: .; J gene: TRBJ2-1; CDR3 DNA: TGTGCCAGCAGAGGTATGGACGGGGGGCGCTTCTCCTACAATGAGCAGTTCTTC; CDR3 protein: CASRGMDGGRFSYNEQFF
clone size: few; V gene: TRBV11-2; D gene: .; J gene: TRBJ2-5; CDR3 DNA: TGTGCCAGCAGCTTAGGGCGCTCCTTTCCGCGGAGAGAGACCCAGTACTTC; CDR3 protein: CASSLGRSFPRRETQYF
clone size: .; V gene: TRBV7-9; D gene: .; J gene: TRBJ1-1; CDR3 DNA: TGTGCCAGCAGCCTCAGGGACACGGGGGCTGAAGCTTTCTTT; CDR3 protein: CASSLRDTGAEAFF
clone size: many; V gene: TRBV7-9; D gene: .; J gene: TRBJ2-1; CDR3 DNA: TGTGCCAGCAGCTCCCGAAAAGTCGCGCTGAATGAGCAGTTCTTC; CDR3 protein: CASSSRKVALNEQFF
clone size: .; V gene: TRBV18; D gene: .; J gene: TRBJ2-6; CDR3 DNA: TGTGCCAGCTCACCAGGGAGCTCTGGGGCCAACGTCCTGACTTTC; CDR3 protein: CASSPGSSGANVLTF
clone size: .; V gene: TRBV4-1; D gene: TRBD2; J gene: TRBJ2-7; CDR3 DNA: TGCGCCAGCAGCCAAGTCCCTAGCGGGAGGGCCGGCGAGCAGTACTTC; CDR3 protein: CASSQVPSGRAGEQYF
clone size: few; V gene: TRBV9; D gene: .; J gene: TRBJ1-1; CDR3 DNA: TGTGCCAGCAGCGTAGAGGCAGGAGTGAACACTGAAGCTTTCTTT; CDR3 protein: CASSVEAGVNTEAFF
clone size: many; V gene: TRBV10-2; D gene: TRBD1; J gene: TRBJ1-5; CDR3 DNA: TGCGCCAGCCGGACGACAGGGAACAATCAGCCCCAGCATTTT; CDR3 protein: CASRTTGNNQPQHF
clone size: .; V gene: TRBV5-6; D gene: .; J gene: TRBJ2-1; CDR3 DNA: TGTGCCAGCAGCTATGGTGAGCAGTTCTTC; CDR3 protein: CASSYGEQFF
clone size: few; V gene: TRBV19; D gene: .; J gene: TRBJ2-1; CDR3 DNA: TGTGCCAGTAGTCCGACAATCAATGAGCAGTTCTTC; CDR3 protein: CASSPTINEQFF
clone size: many; V gene: TRBV28; D gene: .; J gene: TRBJ2-1; CDR3 DNA: TGTGCCAGCAGTGACACCAGGGATCTATACAATGAGCAGTTCTTC; CDR3 protein: CASSDTRDLYNEQFF
clone size: few; V gene: TRBV2; D gene: TRBD1; J gene: TRBJ2-1; CDR3 DNA: TGTGCCAGCACTGGGACAGGGGACTACAATGAGCAGTTCTTC; CDR3 protein: CASTGTGDYNEQFF